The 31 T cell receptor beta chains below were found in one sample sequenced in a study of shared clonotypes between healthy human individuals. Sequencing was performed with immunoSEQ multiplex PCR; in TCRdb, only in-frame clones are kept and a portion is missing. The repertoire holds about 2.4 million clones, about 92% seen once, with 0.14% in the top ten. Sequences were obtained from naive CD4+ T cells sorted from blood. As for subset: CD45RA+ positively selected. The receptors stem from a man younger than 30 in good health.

Here the CDR3 reads CASRHGTEYNEQFF. CDR3 nucleotides: TGTGCCAGCAGGCACGGGACAGAGTACAATGAGCAGTTCTTC. The V and J genes are TRBV6-1 and TRBJ2-1; 7 nucleotides match TRBD1. The CDR3 spans 14 residues. V shed 6 bases, J shed 4 bases, and the junction held 6 bases outside the gene matches. Germline assignment: CDR1 MNHNS and CDR2 SASEGT.

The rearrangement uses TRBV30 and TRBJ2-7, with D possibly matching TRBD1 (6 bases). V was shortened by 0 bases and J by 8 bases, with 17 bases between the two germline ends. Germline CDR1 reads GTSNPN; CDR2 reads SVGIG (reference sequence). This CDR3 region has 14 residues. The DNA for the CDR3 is TGTGCCTGGAGTGTACGAGACAGGAAGTTTAAGCAGTACTTC. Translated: CAWSVRDRKFKQYF.

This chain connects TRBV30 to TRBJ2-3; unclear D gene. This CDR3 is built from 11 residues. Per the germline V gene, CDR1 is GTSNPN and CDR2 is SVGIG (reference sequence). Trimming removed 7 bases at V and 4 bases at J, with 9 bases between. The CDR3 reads CASEWADTQYF. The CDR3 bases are TGTGCCTCAGAGTGGGCAGATACGCAGTATTTT.

The CDR3 sequence is CASSLDGGNYGYTF. CDR3 nucleotide sequence: TGTGCCAGCAGTTTAGACGGGGGCAACTATGGCTACACCTTC. This rearrangement joins TRBV28 to TRBJ1-2, with D perhaps matching TRBD1 (6 bases). The V end lost 2 bases, the J end lost 2 bases, and 9 bases lay between the germline ends. The germline gives CDR1 MDHEN, CDR2 SYDVKM. The CDR3 has 14 amino acids.

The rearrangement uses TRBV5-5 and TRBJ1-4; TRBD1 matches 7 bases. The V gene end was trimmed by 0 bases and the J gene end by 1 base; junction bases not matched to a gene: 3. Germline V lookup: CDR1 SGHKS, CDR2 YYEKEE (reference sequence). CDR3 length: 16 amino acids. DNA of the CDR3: TGTGCCAGCAGCTTGGAACAGGGGAGAACTAATGAAAAACTGTTTTTT. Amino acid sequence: CASSLEQGRTNEKLFF.

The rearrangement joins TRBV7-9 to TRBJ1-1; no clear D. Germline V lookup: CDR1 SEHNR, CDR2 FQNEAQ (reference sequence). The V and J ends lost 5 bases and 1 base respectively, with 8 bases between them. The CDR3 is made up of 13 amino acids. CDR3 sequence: CASSHDPNTEAFF. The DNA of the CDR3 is TGTGCCAGCAGCCATGACCCGAACACTGAAGCTTTCTTT.

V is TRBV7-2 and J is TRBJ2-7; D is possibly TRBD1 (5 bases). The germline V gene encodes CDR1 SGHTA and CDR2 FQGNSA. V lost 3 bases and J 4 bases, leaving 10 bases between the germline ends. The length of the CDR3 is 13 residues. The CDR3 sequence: CASSFYWTYEQYF. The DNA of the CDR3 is TGTGCCAGCAGCTTCTACTGGACATACGAGCAGTACTTC.

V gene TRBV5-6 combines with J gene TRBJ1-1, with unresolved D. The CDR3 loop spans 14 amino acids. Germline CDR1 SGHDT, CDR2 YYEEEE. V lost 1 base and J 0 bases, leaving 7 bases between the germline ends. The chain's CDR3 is CASSLIDLNTEAFF. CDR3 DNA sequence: TGTGCCAGCAGCTTGATCGATTTGAACACTGAAGCTTTCTTT.

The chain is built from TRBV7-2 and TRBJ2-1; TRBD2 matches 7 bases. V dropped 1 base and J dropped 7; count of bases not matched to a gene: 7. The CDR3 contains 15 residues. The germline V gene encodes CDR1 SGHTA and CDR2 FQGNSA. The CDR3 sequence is CASSLGWASGNEQFF. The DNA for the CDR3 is TGTGCCAGCAGCTTAGGATGGGCTAGCGGAAATGAGCAGTTCTTC.

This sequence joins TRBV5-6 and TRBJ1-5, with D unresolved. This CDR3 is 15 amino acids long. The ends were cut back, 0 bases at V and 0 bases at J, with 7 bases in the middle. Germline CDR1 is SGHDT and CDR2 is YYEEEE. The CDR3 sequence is CASSLARNSNQPQHF. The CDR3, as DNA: TGTGCCAGCAGCTTGGCACGGAATAGCAATCAGCCCCAGCATTTT.

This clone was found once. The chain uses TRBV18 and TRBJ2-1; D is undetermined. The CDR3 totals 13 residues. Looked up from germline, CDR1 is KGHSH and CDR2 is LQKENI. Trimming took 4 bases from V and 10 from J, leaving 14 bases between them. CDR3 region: CASSRTLANEQFF. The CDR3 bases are TGTGCCAGCTCACGCACCCTTGCAAACGAGCAGTTCTTC.

This CDR3 reads CAISFAGGSNTDTQYF. As DNA, the CDR3 is TGTGCCATCTCCTTTGCGGGAGGGAGCAACACAGATACGCAGTATTTT. V is TRBV10-3 and J is TRBJ2-3; 9 bases are a match to TRBD2. The CDR3 length is 16 residues. Germline V lookup: CDR1 ENHRY, CDR2 SYGVKD. J was trimmed by 2 bases and V by 8 bases; bases with no gene match: 11.

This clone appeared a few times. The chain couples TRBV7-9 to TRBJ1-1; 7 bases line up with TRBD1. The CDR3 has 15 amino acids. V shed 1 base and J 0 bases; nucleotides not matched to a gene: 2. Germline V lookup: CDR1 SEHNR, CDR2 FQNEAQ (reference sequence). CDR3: CASSLVGQLNTEAFF. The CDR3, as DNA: TGTGCCAGCAGCTTAGTGGGACAGTTGAACACTGAAGCTTTCTTT. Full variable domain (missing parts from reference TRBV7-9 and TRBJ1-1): DTGVSQNPRHKITKRGQNVTFRCDPISEHNRLYWYRQTLGQGPEFLTYFQNEAQLEKSRLLSDRFSAERPKGSFSTLEIQRTEQGDSAMYLCASSLVGQLNTEAFFGQGTRLTVV.

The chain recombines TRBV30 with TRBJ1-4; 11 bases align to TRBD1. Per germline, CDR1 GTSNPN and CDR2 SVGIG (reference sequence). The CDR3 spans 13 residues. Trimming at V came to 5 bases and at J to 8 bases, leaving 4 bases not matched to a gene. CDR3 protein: CAWGTGGEEKLFF. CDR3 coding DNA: TGTGCCTGGGGGACAGGGGGAGAGGAAAAACTGTTTTTT.

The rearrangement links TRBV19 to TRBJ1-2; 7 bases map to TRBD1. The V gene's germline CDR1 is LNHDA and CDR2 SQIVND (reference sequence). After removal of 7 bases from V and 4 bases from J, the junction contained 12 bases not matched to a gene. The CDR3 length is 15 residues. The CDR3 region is CASTAGDRPIYGYTF. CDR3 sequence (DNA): TGTGCCAGTACCGCTGGGGACAGACCGATCTATGGCTACACCTTC. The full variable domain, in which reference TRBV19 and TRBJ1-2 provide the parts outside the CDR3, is DGGITQSPKYLFRKEGQNVTLSCEQNLNHDAMYWYRQDPGQGLRLIYYSQIVNDFQKGDIAEGYSVSREKKESFPLTVTSAQKNPTAFYLCASTAGDRPIYGYTFGSGTRLTVV.

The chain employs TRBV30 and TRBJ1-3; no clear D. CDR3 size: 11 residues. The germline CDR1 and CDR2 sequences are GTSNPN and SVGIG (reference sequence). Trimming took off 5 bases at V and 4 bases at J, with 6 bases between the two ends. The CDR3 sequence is CAWGGGNTIYF. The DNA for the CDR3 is TGTGCCTGGGGAGGGGGAAACACCATATATTTT.

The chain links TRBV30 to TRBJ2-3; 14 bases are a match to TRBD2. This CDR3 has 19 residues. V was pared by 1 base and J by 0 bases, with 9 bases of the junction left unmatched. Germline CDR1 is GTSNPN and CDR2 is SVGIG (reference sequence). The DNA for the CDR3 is TGTGCCTGGAGTGGAACGCGGACTAGCGGGGGGACTAGCACAGATACGCAGTATTTT. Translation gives CAWSGTRTSGGTSTDTQYF.

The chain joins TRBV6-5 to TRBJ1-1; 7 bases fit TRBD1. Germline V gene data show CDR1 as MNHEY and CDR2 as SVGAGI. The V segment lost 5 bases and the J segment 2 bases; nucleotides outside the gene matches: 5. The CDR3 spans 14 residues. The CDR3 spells CASSGQALNTEAFF. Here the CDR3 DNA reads TGTGCCAGCAGTGGACAGGCGCTTAACACTGAAGCTTTCTTT.

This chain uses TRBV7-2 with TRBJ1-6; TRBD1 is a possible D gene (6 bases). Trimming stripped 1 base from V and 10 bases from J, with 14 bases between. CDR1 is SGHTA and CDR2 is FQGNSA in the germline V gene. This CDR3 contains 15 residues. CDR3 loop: CASSLGSRGRSPLHF. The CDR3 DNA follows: TGTGCCAGCAGCTTAGGTAGCAGGGGAAGGTCACCCCTCCACTTT.

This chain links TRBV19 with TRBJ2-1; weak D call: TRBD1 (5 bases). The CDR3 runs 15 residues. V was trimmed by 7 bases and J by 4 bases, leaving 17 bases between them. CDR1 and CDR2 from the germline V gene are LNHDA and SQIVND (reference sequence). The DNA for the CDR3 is TGTGCCAGTACCGAAACCCCTTCAGGGTACAATGAGCAGTTCTTC. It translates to CASTETPSGYNEQFF.

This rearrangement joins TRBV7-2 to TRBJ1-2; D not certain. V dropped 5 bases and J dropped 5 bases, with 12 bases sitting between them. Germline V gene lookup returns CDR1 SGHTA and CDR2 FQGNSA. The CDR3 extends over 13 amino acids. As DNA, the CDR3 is TGTGCCAGCAGCACCCGACGGGAGTATGGCTACACCTTC. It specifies CASSTRREYGYTF. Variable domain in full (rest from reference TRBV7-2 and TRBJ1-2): GAGVSQSPSNKVTEKGKDVELRCDPISGHTALYWYRQSLGQGLEFLIYFQGNSAPDKSGLPSDRFSAERTGGSVSTLTIQRTQQEDSAVYLCASSTRREYGYTFGSGTRLTVV.

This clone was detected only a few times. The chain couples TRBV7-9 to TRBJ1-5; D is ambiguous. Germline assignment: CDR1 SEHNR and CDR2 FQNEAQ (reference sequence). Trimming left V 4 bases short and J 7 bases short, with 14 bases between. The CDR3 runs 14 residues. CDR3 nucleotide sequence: TGTGCCAGCAGCTCACAAAATGAGGACCAGCCCCAGCATTTT. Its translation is CASSSQNEDQPQHF.

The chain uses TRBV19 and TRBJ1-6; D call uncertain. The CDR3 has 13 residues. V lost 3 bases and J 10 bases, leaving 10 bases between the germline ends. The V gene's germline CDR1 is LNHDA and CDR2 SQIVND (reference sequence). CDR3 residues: CASSIWFGSPLHF. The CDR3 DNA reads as TGTGCCAGTAGTATCTGGTTTGGGTCACCCCTCCACTTT.

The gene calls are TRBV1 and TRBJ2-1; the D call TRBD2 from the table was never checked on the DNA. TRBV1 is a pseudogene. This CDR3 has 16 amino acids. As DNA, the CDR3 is TGCACCAGCACCGGGACTAGCGGCACCTCCTACAATGAGCAGTTCTTC. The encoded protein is CTSTGTSGTSYNEQFF.

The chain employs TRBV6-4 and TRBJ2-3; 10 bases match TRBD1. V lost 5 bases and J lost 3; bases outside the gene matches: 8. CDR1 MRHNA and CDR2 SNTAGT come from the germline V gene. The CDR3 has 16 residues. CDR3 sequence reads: CASSFYMGQGTDTQYF. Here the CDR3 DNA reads TGTGCCAGCAGTTTCTATATGGGACAGGGGACAGATACGCAGTATTTT.

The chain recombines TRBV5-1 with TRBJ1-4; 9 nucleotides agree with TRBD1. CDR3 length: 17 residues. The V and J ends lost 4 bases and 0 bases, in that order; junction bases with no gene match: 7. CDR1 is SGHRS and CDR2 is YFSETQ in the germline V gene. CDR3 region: CASSPGQGAPTNEKLFF. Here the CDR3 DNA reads TGCGCCAGCAGCCCGGGACAGGGAGCGCCAACTAATGAAAAACTGTTTTTT.

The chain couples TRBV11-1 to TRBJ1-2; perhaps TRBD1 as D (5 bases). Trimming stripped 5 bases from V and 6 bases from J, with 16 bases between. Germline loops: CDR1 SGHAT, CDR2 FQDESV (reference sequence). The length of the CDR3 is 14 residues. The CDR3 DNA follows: TGTGCCAGCAGCCGGAGGGGCAGTGGGGATGGCTACACCTTC. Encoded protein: CASSRRGSGDGYTF.

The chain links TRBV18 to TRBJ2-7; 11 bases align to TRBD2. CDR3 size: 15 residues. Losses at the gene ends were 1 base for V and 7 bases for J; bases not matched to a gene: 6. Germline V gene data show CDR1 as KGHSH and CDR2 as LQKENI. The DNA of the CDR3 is TGTGCCAGCTCACCACTTAGCGGGGGGGCCGGGGAGCAGTACTTC. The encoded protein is CASSPLSGGAGEQYF.

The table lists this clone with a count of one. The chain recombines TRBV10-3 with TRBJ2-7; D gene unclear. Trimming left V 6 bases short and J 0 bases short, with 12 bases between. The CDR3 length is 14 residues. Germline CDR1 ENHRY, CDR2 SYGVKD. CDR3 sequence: CAISEPRVSYEQYF. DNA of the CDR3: TGTGCCATCAGCGAACCCCGTGTCTCCTACGAGCAGTACTTC.

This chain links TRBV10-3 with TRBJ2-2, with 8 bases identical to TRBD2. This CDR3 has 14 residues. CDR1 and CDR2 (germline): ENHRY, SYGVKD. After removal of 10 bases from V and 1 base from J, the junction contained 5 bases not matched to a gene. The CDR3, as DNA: TGTGCCACCCGTAGCGGGATGAACACCGGGGAGCTGTTTTTT. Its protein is CATRSGMNTGELFF.

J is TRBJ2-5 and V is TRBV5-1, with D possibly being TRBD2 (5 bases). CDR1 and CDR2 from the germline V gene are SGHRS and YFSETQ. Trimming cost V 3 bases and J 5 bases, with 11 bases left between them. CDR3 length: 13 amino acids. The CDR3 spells CASSSPRRETQYF. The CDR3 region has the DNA TGCGCCAGCAGCTCTCCCCGGAGGGAGACCCAGTACTTC.